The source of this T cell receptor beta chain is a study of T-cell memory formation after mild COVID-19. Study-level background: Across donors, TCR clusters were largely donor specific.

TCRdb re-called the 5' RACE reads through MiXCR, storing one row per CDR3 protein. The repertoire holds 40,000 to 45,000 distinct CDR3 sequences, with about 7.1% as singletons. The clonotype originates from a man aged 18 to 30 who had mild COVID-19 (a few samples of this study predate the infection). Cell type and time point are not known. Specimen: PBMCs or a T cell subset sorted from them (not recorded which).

The CDR3 nucleotides read TGTGCCAGCAGCGCCCAGACTAGCGTCACAGATACGCAGTATTTT. Its protein product is CASSAQTSVTDTQYF. V is TRBV9 and J is TRBJ2-3; TRBD2 agrees at 8 bases. The CDR3 consists of 15 residues. Germline CDR1 is SGDLS and CDR2 is YYNGEE. J was trimmed by 2 bases and V by 3 bases; bases with no gene match: 5.